The T cell receptor (beta chain) under discussion was sequenced for a study of OX40 agonist ivuxolimab in advanced cancers. Germline V gene sequence: CDR1 SGHDT, CDR2 YYEEEE. V was pared by 4 bases and J by 11 bases, with 5 bases of the junction left unmatched. CDR3 length equals 13 residues. Clones were read by immunoSEQ multiplex PCR, and TCRdb kept only the in-frame ones, dropping some. The data show 98,000 or so clones, roughly 80% seen once. This chain joins TRBV5-6 and TRBJ1-4, with 10 bases fitting TRBD1. This receptor was taken from an adult with an advanced solid tumor such as melanoma, head and neck, liver or kidney cancer. The sequencing here drew on CD4+ or CD8+ T cells sorted from blood, taken in a trial of the OX40 agonist ivuxolimab. The CDR3 DNA reads as TGTGCCAGCAGCCCCGGACAGGGGGGGAAACTGTTTTTT. Its protein is CASSPGQGGKLFF.